The 14 T cell receptor beta chains reported below all come from one sample, sequenced in a study of OX40 agonist ivuxolimab in advanced cancers. The data were produced by immunoSEQ multiplex PCR, yet TCRdb's version contains in-frame clones alone and is incomplete. The sample includes roughly 13,000 clones, around 87% of them seen just once. The source was CD4+ or CD8+ T cells sorted from blood, collected in a trial of the OX40 agonist ivuxolimab. Every receptor here comes from an adult with an advanced solid tumor such as melanoma, head and neck, liver or kidney cancer.

In its sample, this clone was seen once. V gene TRBV7-8 combines with J gene TRBJ2-2; 10 bases line up with TRBD2. CDR1 SGHVS and CDR2 FQNEAQ come from the germline V gene. The ends lost 3 bases at V and 1 base at J; junction bases unmatched: 8. The CDR3 is 18 residues long. CDR3 sequence reads: CASSFRGRTSGNTGELFF. The CDR3 coding sequence is TGTGCCAGCAGCTTTAGAGGCCGGACTAGCGGGAACACCGGGGAGCTGTTTTTT.

V usage is TRBV5-4 and J usage is TRBJ2-1; D ambiguous. V lost 4 bases, J lost 0 bases, and 11 bases lay in between. The CDR3 loop spans 15 amino acids. Germline CDR1 reads SGHNT; CDR2 reads YYREEE (reference sequence). In DNA form, the CDR3 reads TGTGCCAGCAGCATTAGTTCGGCCTCCTACAATGAGCAGTTCTTC. Amino acids: CASSISSASYNEQFF.

This chain links TRBV13 with TRBJ2-1; 7 bases map to TRBD2. V was pared by 0 bases and J by 4 bases, with 3 bases of the junction left unmatched. CDR1 is PRHDT, CDR2 FYEKMQ, per germline (reference sequence). This CDR3 spans 15 amino acids. The CDR3 nucleotides are TGTGCCAGCAGCTTAGGTCAGGGAGGGTACAATGAGCAGTTCTTC. It is translated as CASSLGQGGYNEQFF. The variable domain in full, with the rest retrieved from reference TRBV13 and TRBJ2-1, is AAGVIQSPRHLIKEKRETATLKCYPIPRHDTVYWYQQGPGQDPQFLISFYEKMQSDKGSIPDRFSAQQFSDYHSELNMSSLELGDSALYFCASSLGQGGYNEQFFGPGTRLTVL.

This sequence joins TRBV5-4 and TRBJ2-3; 8 bases line up with TRBD1. CDR3 size: 14 residues. CDR1 is SGHNT and CDR2 is YYREEE in the germline V gene (reference sequence). J gave up 2 bases and V 6 bases, and 5 bases lay outside the gene matches. CDR3 amino acids: CASNADRDTDTQYF. The CDR3 DNA sequence: TGTGCCAGCAACGCGGACAGGGACACAGATACGCAGTATTTT.

This chain connects TRBV19 to TRBJ1-2; D might be TRBD1 (5 bases). V was trimmed by 8 bases and J by 7 bases, leaving 23 bases between them. Germline V CDR1 and CDR2: LNHDA, SQIVND (reference sequence). This CDR3 spans 15 amino acids. This CDR3 reads CASSPTDTLGLGYTF. As DNA, the CDR3 is TGTGCCAGTTCCCCTACGGACACCTTGGGTCTTGGCTACACCTTC.

The chain has TRBV4-1 and TRBJ1-3, with D unclear. The germline gives CDR1 MGHRA, CDR2 YSYEKL. The CDR3 totals 14 residues. V gave up 0 bases and J gave up 4 bases, with 7 bases separating them. CDR3 nucleotide sequence: TGCGCCAGCAGCCAAGATAACATCGGAAACACCATATATTTT. Translation: CASSQDNIGNTIYF.

This clone was seen just once. The CDR3 DNA follows: TGTGCCACCAGAGCGACAGGGGGAGTCAATGAGCAGTTCTTC. Protein sequence: CATRATGGVNEQFF. The chain couples TRBV15 to TRBJ2-1; 9 bases align to TRBD1. J lost 6 bases, V lost 6 bases, and 6 bases had no gene match. Germline V gives CDR1 LNHNV, CDR2 YYDKDF (reference sequence). The CDR3 is 14 residues long. Full variable domain (rest looked up from reference TRBV15 and TRBJ2-1): DAMVIQNPRYQVTQFGKPVTLSCSQTLNHNVMYWYQQKSSQAPKLLFHYYDKDFNNEADTPDNFQSRRPNTSFCFLDIRSPGLGDTAMYLCATRATGGVNEQFFGPGTRLTVL.

This clone has a handful of counts. The V call is TRBV18, the J call TRBJ2-5; 13 nucleotides match TRBD2. Germline CDR1 reads KGHSH; CDR2 reads LQKENI. The ends lost 1 base at V and 4 bases at J; junction bases unmatched: 9. The CDR3 loop spans 18 amino acids. The CDR3 spells CASSPQERLAGGTETQYF. CDR3 nucleotides: TGTGCCAGCTCACCACAGGAAAGACTAGCGGGGGGAACAGAGACCCAGTACTTC.

The chain couples TRBV5-4 to TRBJ1-4; D is undetermined. V was pared by 5 bases and J by 0 bases, with 8 bases between. The CDR3 contains 14 residues. Germline CDR1 SGHNT, CDR2 YYREEE (reference sequence). The CDR3 DNA is TGTGCCAGCAGGACTTATGCAACTAATGAAAAACTGTTTTTT. Translating it yields CASRTYATNEKLFF.

J is TRBJ1-5 and V is TRBV19; 12 nucleotides align to TRBD1. Trimming removed 0 bases from V and 7 bases from J; junction bases left unmatched: 4. The CDR3 consists of 16 residues. CDR1 and CDR2 (germline): LNHDA, SQIVND (reference sequence). The CDR3 spells CASSIDGTGGRQPQHF. The CDR3 DNA follows: TGTGCCAGTAGTATAGATGGGACAGGGGGCCGGCAGCCCCAGCATTTT.

The rearrangement links TRBV11-2 to TRBJ2-2, with D possibly called TRBD1 or TRBD2 (5 bases each). The CDR3 totals 13 residues. Germline CDR1 SGHAT, CDR2 FQNNGV. V was cut by 1 base and J by 10 bases, with 10 bases left in between. This CDR3 reads CASSLVRDEELFF. In DNA, the CDR3 is TGTGCCAGCAGCTTAGTTCGGGACGAGGAGCTGTTTTTT.

Only one count was recorded for this clone. The chain uses TRBV7-2 and TRBJ1-1, with 9 bases matching TRBD1. CDR1 and CDR2 from the germline V gene are SGHTA and FQGNSA. J lost 3 bases, V lost 5 bases, and 7 bases had no gene match. CDR3 length equals 15 residues. CDR3 sequence (DNA): TGTGCCAGCAGCCGGGACAGGGAGTTTGACACTGAAGCTTTCTTT. It specifies CASSRDREFDTEAFF.

This chain joins TRBV7-9 and TRBJ1-1; D gene uncertain. This CDR3 region has 14 residues. From germline, CDR1 is SEHNR and CDR2 FQNEAQ (reference sequence). The V end was cut by 2 bases, the J end by 7 bases, with 14 bases between. CDR3 sequence reads: CASSLTPGGFEAFF. The CDR3 DNA reads as TGTGCCAGCAGCTTAACCCCGGGCGGTTTTGAAGCTTTCTTT. The whole variable domain, filled in from reference TRBV7-9 and TRBJ1-1, reads DTGVSQNPRHKITKRGQNVTFRCDPISEHNRLYWYRQTLGQGPEFLTYFQNEAQLEKSRLLSDRFSAERPKGSFSTLEIQRTEQGDSAMYLCASSLTPGGFEAFFGQGTRLTVV.

The chain combines TRBV7-9 with TRBJ2-5; 8 bases agree with TRBD2. Germline CDR1 reads SEHNR; CDR2 reads FQNEAQ (reference sequence). Trimming cost V 6 bases and J 4 bases; bases outside gene matches: 10. The CDR3 is made up of 15 amino acids. The CDR3 nucleotides are TGTGCCAGCAGGGTCGGGGGGGCCGGAACAGAGACCCAGTACTTC. Its protein is CASRVGGAGTETQYF.